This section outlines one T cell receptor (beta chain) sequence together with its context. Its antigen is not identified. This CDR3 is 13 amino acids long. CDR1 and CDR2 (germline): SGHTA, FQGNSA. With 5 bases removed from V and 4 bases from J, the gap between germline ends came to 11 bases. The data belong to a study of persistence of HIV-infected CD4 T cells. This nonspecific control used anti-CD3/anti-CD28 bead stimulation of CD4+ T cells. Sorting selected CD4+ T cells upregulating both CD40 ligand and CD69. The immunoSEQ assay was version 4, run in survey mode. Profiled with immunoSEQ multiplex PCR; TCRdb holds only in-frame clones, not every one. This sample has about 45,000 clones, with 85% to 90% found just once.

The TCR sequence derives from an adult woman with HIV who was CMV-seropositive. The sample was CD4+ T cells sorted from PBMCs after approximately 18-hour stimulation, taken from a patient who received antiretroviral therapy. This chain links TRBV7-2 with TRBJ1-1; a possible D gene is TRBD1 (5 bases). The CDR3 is CASSLDRITEAFF. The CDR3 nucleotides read TGTGCCAGCAGCCTCGACAGAATCACTGAAGCTTTCTTT.